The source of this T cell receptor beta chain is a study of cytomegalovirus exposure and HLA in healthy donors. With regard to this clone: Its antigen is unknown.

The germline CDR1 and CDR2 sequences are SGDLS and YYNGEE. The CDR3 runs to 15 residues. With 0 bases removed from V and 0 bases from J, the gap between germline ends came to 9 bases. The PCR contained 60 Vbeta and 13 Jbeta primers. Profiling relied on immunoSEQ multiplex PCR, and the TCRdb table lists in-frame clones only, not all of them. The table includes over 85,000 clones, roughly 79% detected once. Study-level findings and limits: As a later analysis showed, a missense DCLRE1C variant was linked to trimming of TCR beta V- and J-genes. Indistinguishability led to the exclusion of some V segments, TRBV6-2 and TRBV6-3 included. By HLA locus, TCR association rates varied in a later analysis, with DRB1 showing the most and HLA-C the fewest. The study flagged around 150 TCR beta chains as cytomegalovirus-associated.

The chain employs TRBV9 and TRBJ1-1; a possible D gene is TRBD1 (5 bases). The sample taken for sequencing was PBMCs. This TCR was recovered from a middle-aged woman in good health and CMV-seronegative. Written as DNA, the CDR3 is TGTGCCAGCAGCGTAGCGGGGGGACTGAACACTGAAGCTTTCTTT. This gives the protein CASSVAGGLNTEAFF.